This T cell receptor (beta chain) was found in a study of neurological immune-mediated disorders. 2 million unsorted PBMCs were stored in RNAlater at -80 °C before RNA extraction. This CDR3 has 16 residues. Losses at the gene ends were 4 bases for V and 4 bases for J; bases not matched to a gene: 9. Germline V gene sequence: CDR1 SGHRS, CDR2 YFSETQ. TCRdb redid the calling of the 5' RACE reads with MiXCR, one entry per CDR3 protein. Of just under 60,000 distinct CDR3 sequences in the sample, 2% to 2.5% are singletons; the top ten hold 3%. This clonotype was observed at least ten times. The V call is TRBV5-1, the J call TRBJ2-7; 12 nucleotides align to TRBD2. Specimen: PBMCs. This TCR derives from a man between 45 and 60 years old with multiple sclerosis. DNA for the CDR3: TGCGCCAGCAGCCTGGGCTCGGGACTAGCGGGTTACGAGCAGTACTTC. Translation gives CASSLGSGLAGYEQYF.